This TCR beta chain came from a study of T cells in Graves' hyperthyroidism and ophthalmopathy. About the research overall: Once the initial diagnosis was made, peripheral blood was obtained before any treatment. Findings and limits, study-wide: Also found in blood were most expanded thyroid clonotypes above 0.001.

This clonotype was found a few times. Its antigen remains unidentified. The V end lost 4 bases, the J end lost 4 bases, and 17 bases lay between the germline ends. Per the germline V gene, CDR1 is SEHNR and CDR2 is FQNEAQ (reference sequence). The CDR3 loop spans 15 amino acids. Amplified TCR beta CDR3 regions derived from RNA transcripts. A first-round RT-PCR of the TCR CDR3 used the HTBI primer set. In TCRdb, the multiplex PCR reads were re-called with MiXCR into one record per CDR3 protein. This sample has about 840,000 distinct CDR3 sequences, with about two fifths found just once. Uncontrolled infection, other autoimmune disease, pregnancy or lactation disqualified patients from enrolment. The PBMCs studied were ones that came from about 9.9 ml fresh peripheral blood.

The sequenced sample consisted of blood. The receptor's source is a man between 18 and 35 years old with Graves' hyperthyroidism. This chain connects TRBV7-9 to TRBJ2-7, with D perhaps matching TRBD1 or TRBD2 (5 bases each). The DNA of the CDR3 is TGTGCCAGCAGCTCCGGGGACGGCACAAGGTACGAGCAGTACTTC. It specifies CASSSGDGTRYEQYF.